A single sample gave rise to the 15 T cell receptor beta chains below, sequenced in a study of cytomegalovirus exposure and HLA in healthy donors. The PCR was carried out with 60 Vbeta primers and 13 Jbeta primers. Sequencing was performed with immunoSEQ multiplex PCR; in TCRdb, only in-frame clones are kept and a portion is missing. The sample gives approximately 220,000 clones, around 85% of which show up once; 0.2% to 0.25% is in the top ten. The sequenced material came from PBMCs. These receptors originate from a girl aged 2-9 years in good health and CMV-seronegative.

This clone appeared a single time. At one end, the junction sequence differs from germline, possibly due to a read error. This sequence joins TRBV7-9 and TRBJ2-3, with unresolved D. Germline V CDR1 and CDR2: SEHNR, FQNEAQ (reference sequence). The CDR3 extends over 11 amino acids. CDR3 amino acids: CASNLVGTQYF. The CDR3 DNA is TGTGCCAGCAACTTAGTCGGTACGCAGTATTTT. Full variable domain (missing parts from reference TRBV7-9 and TRBJ2-3): DTGVSQNPRHKITKRGQNVTFRCDPISEHNRLYWYRQTLGQGPEFLTYFQNEAQLEKSRLLSDRFSAERPKGSFSTLEIQRTEQGDSAMYLCASNLVGTQYFGPGTRLTVL.

V usage is TRBV2 and J usage is TRBJ2-7; 7 bases are a match to TRBD1. Germline CDR1 and CDR2: SNHLY and FYNNEI. Trimming took 8 bases from V and 5 from J; bases not matched to a gene: 6. This CDR3 has 12 residues. The CDR3 sequence is CASWTGSHEQYF. DNA of the CDR3: TGTGCCAGCTGGACAGGTTCCCACGAGCAGTACTTC.

The V and J genes are TRBV4-2 and TRBJ2-7; TRBD2 might be the D (7 bases). Germline CDR1 LGHNA, CDR2 YNFKEQ. There are 16 residues in the CDR3. V lost 4 bases to trimming and J lost 7 bases, with 23 bases between them. CDR3 residues: CASSPTPLAARGEQYF. The CDR3 DNA sequence: TGTGCCAGCAGCCCCACCCCCCTAGCGGCCAGGGGAGAGCAGTACTTC.

The chain combines TRBV5-6 with TRBJ2-1; 7 nucleotides match TRBD1. The CDR3 totals 16 residues. Trimming removed 2 bases from V and 1 base from J; junction bases left unmatched: 6. Germline V gives CDR1 SGHDT, CDR2 YYEEEE. The CDR3 sequence is CASSLTGTVSYNEQFF. CDR3 bases: TGTGCCAGCAGCTTAACCGGGACAGTATCCTACAATGAGCAGTTCTTC.

The chain joins TRBV7-9 to TRBJ2-7; possibly TRBD1 for D (6 bases). The CDR3 is made up of 13 amino acids. The germline V and J ends were trimmed by 6 bases and 5 bases, with 14 bases remaining between them. Germline V CDR1 and CDR2: SEHNR, FQNEAQ (reference sequence). The CDR3 reads CASSRRGLDEQYF. The CDR3 coding sequence is TGTGCCAGCAGTCGCAGGGGCTTGGACGAGCAGTACTTC.

This rearrangement joins TRBV19 to TRBJ2-7, with TRBD2 identical over 8 bases. Trimming took 5 bases from V and 0 from J; bases not matched to a gene: 3. The CDR3 has 14 residues. Germline CDR1 and CDR2: LNHDA and SQIVND (reference sequence). This CDR3 is CASSRSGGSYEQYF. CDR3 DNA: TGTGCCAGTAGTCGAAGCGGGGGCTCCTACGAGCAGTACTTC.

J is TRBJ2-1 and V is TRBV4-2, with D possibly being TRBD2 (7 bases). This CDR3 contains 14 residues. Per germline, CDR1 LGHNA and CDR2 YNFKEQ. V was clipped by 0 bases and J by 7 bases, with 10 bases between them. Here the CDR3 reads CASSQDGRGNEQFF. The CDR3 coding sequence is TGTGCCAGCAGCCAAGATGGGAGGGGGAATGAGCAGTTCTTC.

The chain links TRBV5-5 to TRBJ2-1; a weak D match, TRBD1 (6 bases). The V gene lost 0 bases and the J gene lost 6 bases, with 13 bases spanning the gap. From germline, CDR1 is SGHKS and CDR2 YYEKEE (reference sequence). The CDR3 runs to 15 residues. CDR3 bases: TGTGCCAGCAGCTTGGGGGTCGGGACAAGCAATGAGCAGTTCTTC. Residues: CASSLGVGTSNEQFF. Combining the CDR3 with reference TRBV5-5 and TRBJ2-1 gives the whole variable domain DAGVTQSPTHLIKTRGQQVTLRCSPISGHKSVSWYQQVLGQGPQFIFQYYEKEERGRGNFPDRFSARQFPNYSSELNVNALLLGDSALYLCASSLGVGTSNEQFFGPGTRLTVL.

The chain couples TRBV7-9 to TRBJ1-2; D gene unclear. CDR1 SEHNR and CDR2 FQNEAQ come from the germline V gene (reference sequence). V gave up 5 bases and J gave up 10 bases, with 14 bases separating them. There are 12 residues in the CDR3. The DNA of the CDR3 is TGTGCCAGCAGCCCTCAAAGAAGCCACTACACCTTC. This sequence encodes CASSPQRSHYTF.

This clone was found a few times. This rearrangement joins TRBV6-5 to TRBJ1-1, with D tentatively TRBD1 (5 bases). Germline V lookup: CDR1 MNHEY, CDR2 SVGAGI. The CDR3 has 11 amino acids. Trimming pared 7 bases from V and 4 bases from J, leaving 7 bases between. As DNA, the CDR3 is TGTGCCAGCAAGGGGTCCACTGAAGCTTTCTTT. Protein product: CASKGSTEAFF.

The chain uses TRBV7-9 and TRBJ2-7, with no clear D. CDR1 is SEHNR and CDR2 is FQNEAQ in the germline V gene (reference sequence). This CDR3 spans 14 amino acids. V was cut by 4 bases and J by 0 bases, with 10 bases left in between. This chain's CDR3 is CASSSIQISYEQYF. The DNA for the CDR3 is TGTGCCAGCAGCTCGATACAGATCTCCTACGAGCAGTACTTC.

The chain has TRBV15 and TRBJ1-2; D remains ambiguous. The CDR3 has 14 residues. Germline CDR1 reads LNHNV; CDR2 reads YYDKDF (reference sequence). V was shortened by 1 base and J by 6 bases, with 12 bases between the two germline ends. The CDR3 bases are TGTGCCACCAGCAGAGTAGTGTCGGGGAATGGCTACACCTTC. This gives the protein CATSRVVSGNGYTF.

This clone is a singleton in its sample. The chain uses TRBV4-1 and TRBJ2-1, with D tentatively TRBD1 (5 bases). CDR3 length: 15 amino acids. Germline values: CDR1 MGHRA, CDR2 YSYEKL. V shed 4 bases and J shed 2 bases, with 12 bases lying between them. CDR3 sequence: CASSPGFKTYNEQFF. CDR3 in DNA: TGCGCCAGCAGCCCAGGGTTTAAGACCTACAATGAGCAGTTCTTC.

In this sample, this clone turned up a few times. Compared with germline, one end of the junction differs, possibly owing to a read error. This chain connects TRBV7-9 to TRBJ1-2; D is perhaps TRBD1 (5 bases). Germline loops: CDR1 SEHNR, CDR2 FQNEAQ (reference sequence). There are 14 residues in the CDR3. In DNA, the CDR3 is TGTTCCAGCAGCTTAGCGGAGGGGAACTATGGCTACACCTTC. Its protein is CSSSLAEGNYGYTF. The full variable domain, in which reference TRBV7-9 and TRBJ1-2 provide the parts outside the CDR3, is DTGVSQNPRHKITKRGQNVTFRCDPISEHNRLYWYRQTLGQGPEFLTYFQNEAQLEKSRLLSDRFSAERPKGSFSTLEIQRTEQGDSAMYLCSSSLAEGNYGYTFGSGTRLTVV.

CDR3 protein: CASSRGRKRAGGYTGELFF. Written as DNA, the CDR3 is TGCGCCAGCAGCCGAGGTCGTAAGAGAGCGGGAGGGTACACCGGGGAGCTGTTTTTT. This rearrangement joins TRBV4-1 to TRBJ2-2, with TRBD2 identical over 10 bases. Germline CDR1 reads MGHRA; CDR2 reads YSYEKL. The CDR3 extends over 19 amino acids. The ends lost 4 bases at V and 3 bases at J; junction bases unmatched: 14.